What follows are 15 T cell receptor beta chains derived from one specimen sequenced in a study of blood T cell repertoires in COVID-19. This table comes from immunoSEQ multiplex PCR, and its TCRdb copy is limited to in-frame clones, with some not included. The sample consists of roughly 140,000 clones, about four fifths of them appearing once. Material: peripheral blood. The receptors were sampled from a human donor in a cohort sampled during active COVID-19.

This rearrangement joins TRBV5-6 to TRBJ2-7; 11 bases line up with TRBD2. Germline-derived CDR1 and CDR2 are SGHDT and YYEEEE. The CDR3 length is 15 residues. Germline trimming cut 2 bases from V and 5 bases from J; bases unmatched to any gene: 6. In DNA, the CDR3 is TGTGCCAGCAGCTTTGAGCTAGCGGGAGGTAACGAGCAGTACTTC. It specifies CASSFELAGGNEQYF.

CDR3 coding DNA: TGTGCCAGCAGCCGGACTGCAGGGGGTCGTGAAAAACTGTTTTTT. It is translated as CASSRTAGGREKLFF. V is TRBV7-9 and J is TRBJ1-4; 7 bases agree with TRBD1. The CDR3 contains 15 residues. Germline V gives CDR1 SEHNR, CDR2 FQNEAQ (reference sequence). The V segment lost 5 bases and the J segment 7 bases; nucleotides outside the gene matches: 10.

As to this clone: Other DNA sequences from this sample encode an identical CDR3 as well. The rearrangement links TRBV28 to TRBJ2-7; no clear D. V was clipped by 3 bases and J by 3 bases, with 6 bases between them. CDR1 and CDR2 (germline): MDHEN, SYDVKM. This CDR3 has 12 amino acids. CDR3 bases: TGTGCCAGCAGTTTTCAGAACTACGAGCAGTACTTC. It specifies CASSFQNYEQYF.

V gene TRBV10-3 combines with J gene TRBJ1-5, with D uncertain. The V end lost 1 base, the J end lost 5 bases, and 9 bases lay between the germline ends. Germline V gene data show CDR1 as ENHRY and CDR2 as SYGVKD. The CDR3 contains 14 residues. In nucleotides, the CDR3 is TGTGCCATCAGTGAGTTGTCCCAATATCAGCCCCAGCATTTT. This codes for CAISELSQYQPQHF.

DNA for the CDR3: TGTGCCAGCGGGATCCGACAGGGGGCTTTGGCTTTCTTT. Translation: CASGIRQGALAFF. The chain has TRBV28 and TRBJ1-1, with 10 bases lining up with TRBD1. The CDR3 spans 13 residues. Germline assignment: CDR1 MDHEN and CDR2 SYDVKM. J gave up 11 bases and V 8 bases, and 11 bases lay outside the gene matches.

CDR3 nucleotides: TGTGCCAGCAGCTTAGTGCCTAGCGGAGTATACGAGCAGTACTTC. It translates to CASSLVPSGVYEQYF. The chain combines TRBV7-9 with TRBJ2-7; 7 nucleotides match TRBD2. From germline, CDR1 is SEHNR and CDR2 FQNEAQ (reference sequence). After removal of 1 base from V and 4 bases from J, the junction contained 7 bases not matched to a gene. The CDR3 has 15 amino acids.

CDR3 in DNA: TGTGCCAGCAGCCAGCTGCACACAGGGGCCTACGAGCAGTACTTC. Amino acids: CASSQLHTGAYEQYF. The rearrangement links TRBV3-1 (or the pseudogene TRBV3-2) to TRBJ2-7, with TRBD1 matching 7 bases. V gave up 3 bases and J gave up 2 bases; unmatched junction bases: 7. This CDR3 has 15 residues. Germline V gene sequence: CDR1 LGHDT, CDR2 YNNKEL (reference sequence).

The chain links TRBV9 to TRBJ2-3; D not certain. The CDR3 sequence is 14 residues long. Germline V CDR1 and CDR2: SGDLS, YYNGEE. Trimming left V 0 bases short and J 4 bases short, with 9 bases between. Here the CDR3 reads CASSVAGGSDTQYF. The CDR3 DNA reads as TGTGCCAGCAGCGTAGCGGGTGGTTCAGATACGCAGTATTTT.

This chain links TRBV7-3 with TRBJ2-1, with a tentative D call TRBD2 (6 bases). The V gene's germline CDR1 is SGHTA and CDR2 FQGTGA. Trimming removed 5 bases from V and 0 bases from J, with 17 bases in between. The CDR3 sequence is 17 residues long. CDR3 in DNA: TGTGCCAGCAGCCAAATTCCGGGAGTGGGCTCCTACAATGAGCAGTTCTTC. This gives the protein CASSQIPGVGSYNEQFF.

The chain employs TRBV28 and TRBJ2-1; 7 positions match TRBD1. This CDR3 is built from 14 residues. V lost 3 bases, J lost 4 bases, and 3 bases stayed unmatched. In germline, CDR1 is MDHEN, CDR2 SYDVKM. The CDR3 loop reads CASSFRQGYNEQFF. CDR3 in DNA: TGTGCCAGCAGTTTTCGACAGGGTTACAATGAGCAGTTCTTC.

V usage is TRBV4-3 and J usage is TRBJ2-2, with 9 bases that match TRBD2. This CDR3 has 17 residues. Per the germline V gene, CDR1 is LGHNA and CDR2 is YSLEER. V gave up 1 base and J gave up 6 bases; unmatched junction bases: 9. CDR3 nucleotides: TGCGCCAGCAGCCAAGTAACCCAGCTAGCGGGATCCGGGGAGCTGTTTTTT. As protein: CASSQVTQLAGSGELFF.

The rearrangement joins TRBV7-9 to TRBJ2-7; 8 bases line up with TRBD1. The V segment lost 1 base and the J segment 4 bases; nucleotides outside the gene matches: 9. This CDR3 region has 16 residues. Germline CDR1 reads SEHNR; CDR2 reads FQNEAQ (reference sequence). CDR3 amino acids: CASSLGQVTGGYEQYF. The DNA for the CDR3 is TGTGCCAGCAGCTTAGGTCAGGTTACAGGGGGTTACGAGCAGTACTTC. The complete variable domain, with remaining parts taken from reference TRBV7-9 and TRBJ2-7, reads DTGVSQNPRHKITKRGQNVTFRCDPISEHNRLYWYRQTLGQGPEFLTYFQNEAQLEKSRLLSDRFSAERPKGSFSTLEIQRTEQGDSAMYLCASSLGQVTGGYEQYFGPGTRLTVT.

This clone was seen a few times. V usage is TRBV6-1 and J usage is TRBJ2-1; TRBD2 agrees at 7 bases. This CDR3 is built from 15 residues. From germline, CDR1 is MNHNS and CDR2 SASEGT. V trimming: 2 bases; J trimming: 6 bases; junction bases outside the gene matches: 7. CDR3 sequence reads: CASSELAARGNEQFF. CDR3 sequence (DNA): TGTGCCAGCAGTGAACTAGCGGCGAGGGGCAATGAGCAGTTCTTC.

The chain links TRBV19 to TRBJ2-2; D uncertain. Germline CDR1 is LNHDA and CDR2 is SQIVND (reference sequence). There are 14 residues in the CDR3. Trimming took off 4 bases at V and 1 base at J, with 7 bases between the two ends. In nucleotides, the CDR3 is TGTGCCAGTAGTAGCGTCTGGAACACCGGGGAGCTGTTTTTT. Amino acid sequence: CASSSVWNTGELFF.

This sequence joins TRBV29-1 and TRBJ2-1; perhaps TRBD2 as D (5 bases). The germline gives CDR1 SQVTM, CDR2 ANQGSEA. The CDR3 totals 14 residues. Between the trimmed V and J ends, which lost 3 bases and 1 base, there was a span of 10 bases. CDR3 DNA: TGCAGCGTTGAGAGGGCCAGGTCCTACAATGAGCAGTTCTTC. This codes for CSVERARSYNEQFF.